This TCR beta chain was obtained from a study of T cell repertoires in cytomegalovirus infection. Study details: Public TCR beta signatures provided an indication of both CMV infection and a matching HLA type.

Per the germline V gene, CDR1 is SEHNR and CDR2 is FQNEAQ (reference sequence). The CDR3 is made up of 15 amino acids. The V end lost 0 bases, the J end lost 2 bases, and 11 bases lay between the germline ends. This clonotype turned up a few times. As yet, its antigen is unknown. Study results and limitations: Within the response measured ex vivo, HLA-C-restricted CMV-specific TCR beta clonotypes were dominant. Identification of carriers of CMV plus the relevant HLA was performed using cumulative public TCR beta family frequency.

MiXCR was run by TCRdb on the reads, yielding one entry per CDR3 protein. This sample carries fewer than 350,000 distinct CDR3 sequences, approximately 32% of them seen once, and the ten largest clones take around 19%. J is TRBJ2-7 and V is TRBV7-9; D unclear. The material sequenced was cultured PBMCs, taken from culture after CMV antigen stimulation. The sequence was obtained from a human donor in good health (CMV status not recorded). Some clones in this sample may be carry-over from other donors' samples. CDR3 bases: TGTGCCAGCAGCTTAGCCCACGCCGTAACCTACGAGCAGTACTTC. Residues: CASSLAHAVTYEQYF.